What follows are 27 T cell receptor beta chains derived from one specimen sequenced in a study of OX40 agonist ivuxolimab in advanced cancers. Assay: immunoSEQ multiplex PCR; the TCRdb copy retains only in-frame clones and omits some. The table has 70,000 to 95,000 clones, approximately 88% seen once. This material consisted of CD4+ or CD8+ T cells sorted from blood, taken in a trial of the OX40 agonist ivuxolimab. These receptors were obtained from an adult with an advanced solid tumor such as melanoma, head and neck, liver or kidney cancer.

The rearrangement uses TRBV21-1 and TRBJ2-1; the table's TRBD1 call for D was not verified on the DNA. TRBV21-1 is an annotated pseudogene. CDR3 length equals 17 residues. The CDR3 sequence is CASSKCRRDRVTNEQFF. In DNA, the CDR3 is TGTGCCAGCAGCAAATGCCGTAGGGACAGGGTTACCAATGAGCAGTTCTTC.

The CDR3 loop is CASSPSTGSGNTIYF. The CDR3 nucleotides are TGTGCCAGCAGTCCGTCGACAGGGTCCGGAAACACCATATATTTT. The chain employs TRBV28 and TRBJ1-3; 7 nucleotides match TRBD1. CDR3 size: 15 residues. The trim removed 5 bases at V and 4 bases at J, leaving 8 bases unmatched. Germline CDR1 reads MDHEN; CDR2 reads SYDVKM.

The CDR3 DNA follows: TGTGCCTGGAGTGACCCAGCGTTAGCGGGAGAGGAAGATACGCAGTATTTT. Its translation is CAWSDPALAGEEDTQYF. The V gene is TRBV30, the J gene TRBJ2-3; TRBD2 matches 9 bases. Germline V lookup: CDR1 GTSNPN, CDR2 SVGIG (reference sequence). There are 17 residues in the CDR3. With 1 base clipped from V and 5 bases from J, the junction kept 13 bases outside the gene matches. Full variable domain (rest looked up from reference TRBV30 and TRBJ2-3): SQTIHQWPATLVQPVGSPLSLECTVEGTSNPNLYWYRQAAGRGLQLLFYSVGIGQISSEVPQNLSASRPQDRQFILSSKKLLLSDSGFYLCAWSDPALAGEEDTQYFGPGTRLTVL.

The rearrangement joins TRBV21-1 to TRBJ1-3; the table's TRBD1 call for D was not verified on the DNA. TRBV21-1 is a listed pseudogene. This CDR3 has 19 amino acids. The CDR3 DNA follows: TGTGCCAGCAGCGACCGGGACAGGGCGAAGAGGTCCTCTGGAAACACCATATATTTT. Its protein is CASSDRDRAKRSSGNTIYF.

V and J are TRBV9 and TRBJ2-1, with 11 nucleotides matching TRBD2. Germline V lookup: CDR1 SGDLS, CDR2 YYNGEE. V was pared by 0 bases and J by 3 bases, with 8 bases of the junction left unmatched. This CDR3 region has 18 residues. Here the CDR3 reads CASSVAPGTSGLYNEQFF. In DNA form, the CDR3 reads TGTGCCAGCAGCGTAGCCCCAGGGACTAGCGGCCTCTACAATGAGCAGTTCTTC. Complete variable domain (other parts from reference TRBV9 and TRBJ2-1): DSGVTQTPKHLITATGQRVTLRCSPRSGDLSVYWYQQSLDQGLQFLIQYYNGEERAKGNILERFSAQQFPDLHSELNLSSLELGDSALYFCASSVAPGTSGLYNEQFFGPGTRLTVL.

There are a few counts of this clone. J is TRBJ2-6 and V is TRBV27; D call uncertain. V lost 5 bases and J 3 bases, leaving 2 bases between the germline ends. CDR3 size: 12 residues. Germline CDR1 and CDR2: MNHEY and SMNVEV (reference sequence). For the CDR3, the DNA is TGTGCCAGCAGTGGTGGGGCCAACGTCCTGACTTTC. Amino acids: CASSGGANVLTF. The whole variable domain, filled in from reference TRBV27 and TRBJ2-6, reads EAQVTQNPRYLITVTGKKLTVTCSQNMNHEYMSWYRQDPGLGLRQIYYSMNVEVTDKGDVPEGYKVSRKEKRNFPLILESPSPNQTSLYFCASSGGANVLTFGAGSRLTVL.

The CDR3 is CASSFRDSGMVETQYF. DNA for the CDR3: TGTGCCAGCAGCTTCCGGGACAGTGGGATGGTGGAGACCCAGTACTTC. This rearrangement joins TRBV7-8 to TRBJ2-5, with 7 bases identical to TRBD1. V was clipped by 3 bases and J by 5 bases; unmatched bases: 12. CDR1 SGHVS and CDR2 FQNEAQ come from the germline V gene. There are 16 residues in the CDR3.

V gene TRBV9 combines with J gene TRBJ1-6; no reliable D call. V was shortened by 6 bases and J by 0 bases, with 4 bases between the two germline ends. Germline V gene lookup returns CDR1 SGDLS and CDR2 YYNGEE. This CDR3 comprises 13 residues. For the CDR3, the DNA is TGTGCCAGCATAAGCTCCTATAATTCACCCCTCCACTTT. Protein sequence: CASISSYNSPLHF. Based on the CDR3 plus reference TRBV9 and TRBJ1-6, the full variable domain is DSGVTQTPKHLITATGQRVTLRCSPRSGDLSVYWYQQSLDQGLQFLIQYYNGEERAKGNILERFSAQQFPDLHSELNLSSLELGDSALYFCASISSYNSPLHFGNGTRLTVT.

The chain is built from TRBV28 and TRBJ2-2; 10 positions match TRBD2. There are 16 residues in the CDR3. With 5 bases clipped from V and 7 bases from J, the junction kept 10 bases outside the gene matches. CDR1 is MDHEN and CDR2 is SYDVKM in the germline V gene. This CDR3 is CASSAFEREGYGELFF. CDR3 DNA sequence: TGTGCCAGCAGTGCGTTCGAGCGGGAGGGCTACGGGGAGCTGTTTTTT.

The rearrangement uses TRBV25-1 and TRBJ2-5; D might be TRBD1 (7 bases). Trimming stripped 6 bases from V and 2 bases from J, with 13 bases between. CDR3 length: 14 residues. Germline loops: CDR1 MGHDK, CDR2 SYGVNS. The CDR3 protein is CASSAGGSQETQYF. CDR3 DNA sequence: TGTGCCAGCAGCGCAGGGGGGAGTCAAGAGACCCAGTACTTC.

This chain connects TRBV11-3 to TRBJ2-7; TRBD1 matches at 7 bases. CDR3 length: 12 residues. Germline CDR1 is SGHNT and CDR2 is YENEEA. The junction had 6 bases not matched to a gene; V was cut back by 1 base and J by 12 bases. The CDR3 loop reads CASSLGGQVRYF. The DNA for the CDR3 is TGTGCCAGCAGCTTAGGCGGACAGGTTAGGTACTTC.

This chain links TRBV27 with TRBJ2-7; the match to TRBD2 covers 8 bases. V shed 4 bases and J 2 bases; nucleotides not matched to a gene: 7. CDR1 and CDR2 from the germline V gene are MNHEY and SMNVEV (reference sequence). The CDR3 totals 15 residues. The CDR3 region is CASSSQPGLAYEQYF. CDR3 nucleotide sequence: TGTGCCAGCAGTTCACAACCGGGACTAGCCTACGAGCAGTACTTC.

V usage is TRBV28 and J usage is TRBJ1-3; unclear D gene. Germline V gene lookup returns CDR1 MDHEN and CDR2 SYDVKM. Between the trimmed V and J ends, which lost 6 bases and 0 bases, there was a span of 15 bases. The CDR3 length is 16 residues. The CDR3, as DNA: TGTGCCAGCAGCCTTCTTTCAGGTGGCTCTGGAAACACCATATATTTT. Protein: CASSLLSGGSGNTIYF. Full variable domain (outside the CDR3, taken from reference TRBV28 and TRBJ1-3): DVKVTQSSRYLVKRTGEKVFLECVQDMDHENMFWYRQDPGLGLRLIYFSYDVKMKEKGDIPEGYSVSREKKERFSLILESASTNQTSMYLCASSLLSGGSGNTIYFGEGSWLTVV.

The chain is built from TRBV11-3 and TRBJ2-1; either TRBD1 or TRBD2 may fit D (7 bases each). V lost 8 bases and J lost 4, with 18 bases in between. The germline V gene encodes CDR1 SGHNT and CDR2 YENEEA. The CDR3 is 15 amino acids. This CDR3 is CASQGGASLYNEQFF. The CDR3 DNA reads TGTGCCAGCCAGGGGGGGGCCTCATTATACAATGAGCAGTTCTTC. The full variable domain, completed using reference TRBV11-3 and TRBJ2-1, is EAGVVQSPRYKIIEKKQPVAFWCNPISGHNTLYWYLQNLGQGPELLIRYENEEAVDDSQLPKDRFSAERLKGVDSTLKIQPAELGDSAVYLCASQGGASLYNEQFFGPGTRLTVL.

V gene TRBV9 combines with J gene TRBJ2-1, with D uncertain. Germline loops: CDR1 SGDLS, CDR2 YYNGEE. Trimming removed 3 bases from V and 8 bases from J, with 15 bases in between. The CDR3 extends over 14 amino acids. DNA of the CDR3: TGTGCCAGCAGCGCGAGAGTTGGGATTGATGAGCAGTTCTTC. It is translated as CASSARVGIDEQFF.

CDR3 amino acids: CASSAGQGAGEQYF. The DNA of the CDR3 is TGTGCCAGCAGCGCGGGACAGGGGGCGGGGGAGCAGTACTTC. The chain uses TRBV9 and TRBJ2-7; 12 positions agree with TRBD1. Trimming at V came to 3 bases and at J to 7 bases, leaving 5 bases not matched to a gene. The CDR3 is 14 amino acids. Germline V gene data show CDR1 as SGDLS and CDR2 as YYNGEE. Variable domain in full (rest from reference TRBV9 and TRBJ2-7): DSGVTQTPKHLITATGQRVTLRCSPRSGDLSVYWYQQSLDQGLQFLIQYYNGEERAKGNILERFSAQQFPDLHSELNLSSLELGDSALYFCASSAGQGAGEQYFGPGTRLTVT.

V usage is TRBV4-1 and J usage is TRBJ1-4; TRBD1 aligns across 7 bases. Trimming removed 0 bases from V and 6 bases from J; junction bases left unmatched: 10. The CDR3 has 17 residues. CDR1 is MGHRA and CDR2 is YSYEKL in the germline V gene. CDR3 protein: CASSQDQTPGGHEKLFF. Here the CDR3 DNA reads TGCGCCAGCAGCCAAGATCAGACTCCAGGGGGTCATGAAAAACTGTTTTTT.

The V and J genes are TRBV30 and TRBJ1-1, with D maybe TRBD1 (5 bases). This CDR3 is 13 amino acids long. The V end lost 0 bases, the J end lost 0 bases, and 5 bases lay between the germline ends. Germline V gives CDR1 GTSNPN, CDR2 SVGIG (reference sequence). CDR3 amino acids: CAWSVGLNTEAFF. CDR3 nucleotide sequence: TGTGCCTGGAGTGTGGGGCTGAACACTGAAGCTTTCTTT.

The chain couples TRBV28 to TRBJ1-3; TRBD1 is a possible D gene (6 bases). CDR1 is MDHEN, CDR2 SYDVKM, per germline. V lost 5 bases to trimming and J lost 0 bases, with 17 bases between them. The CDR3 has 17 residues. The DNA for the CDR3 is TGTGCCAGCAGTGGATCCCCAGGGGATCCCTCTGGAAACACCATATATTTT. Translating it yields CASSGSPGDPSGNTIYF.

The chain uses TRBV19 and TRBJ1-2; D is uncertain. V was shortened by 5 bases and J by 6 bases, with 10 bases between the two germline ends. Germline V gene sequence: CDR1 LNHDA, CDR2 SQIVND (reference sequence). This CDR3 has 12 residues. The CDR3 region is CASSGPVDGYTF. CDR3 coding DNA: TGTGCCAGTAGTGGGCCGGTGGATGGCTACACCTTC.

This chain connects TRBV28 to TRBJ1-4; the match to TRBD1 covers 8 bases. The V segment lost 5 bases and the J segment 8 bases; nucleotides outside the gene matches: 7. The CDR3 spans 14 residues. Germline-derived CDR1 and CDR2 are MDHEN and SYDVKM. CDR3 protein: CASSATGVREKLFF. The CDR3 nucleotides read TGTGCCAGCAGTGCGACAGGGGTACGGGAAAAACTGTTTTTT.

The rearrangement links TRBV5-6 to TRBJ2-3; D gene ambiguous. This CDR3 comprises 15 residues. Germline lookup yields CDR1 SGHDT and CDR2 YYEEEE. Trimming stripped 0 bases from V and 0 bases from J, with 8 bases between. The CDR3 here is CASSLAAPSTDTQYF. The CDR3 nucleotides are TGTGCCAGCAGCTTGGCGGCGCCTAGCACAGATACGCAGTATTTT.

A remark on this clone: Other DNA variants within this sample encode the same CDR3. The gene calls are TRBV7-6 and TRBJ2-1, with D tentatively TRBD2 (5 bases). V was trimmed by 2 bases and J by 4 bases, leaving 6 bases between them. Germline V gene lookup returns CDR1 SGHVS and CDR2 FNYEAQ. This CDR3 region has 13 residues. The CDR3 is CASSLTGYNEQFF. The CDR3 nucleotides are TGTGCCAGCAGCTTAACGGGGTACAATGAGCAGTTCTTC.

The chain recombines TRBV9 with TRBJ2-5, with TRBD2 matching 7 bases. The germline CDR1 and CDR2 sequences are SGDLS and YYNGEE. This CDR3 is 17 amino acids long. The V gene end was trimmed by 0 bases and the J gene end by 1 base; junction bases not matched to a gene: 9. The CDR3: CASSVVPLAGAQETQYF. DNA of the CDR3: TGTGCCAGCAGCGTAGTTCCCCTGGCGGGAGCCCAAGAGACCCAGTACTTC.

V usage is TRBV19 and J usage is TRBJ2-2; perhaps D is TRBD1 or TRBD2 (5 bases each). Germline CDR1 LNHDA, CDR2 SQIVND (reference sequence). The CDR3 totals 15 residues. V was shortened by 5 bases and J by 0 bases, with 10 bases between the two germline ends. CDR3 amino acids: CASSSGTPNTGELFF. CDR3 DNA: TGTGCCAGTAGTTCCGGGACGCCGAACACCGGGGAGCTGTTTTTT.

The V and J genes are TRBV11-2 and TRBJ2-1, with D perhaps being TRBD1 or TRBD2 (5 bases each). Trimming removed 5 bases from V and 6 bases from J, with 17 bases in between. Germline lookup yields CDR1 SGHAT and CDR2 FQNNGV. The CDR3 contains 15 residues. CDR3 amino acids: CASSRSGGGGNEQFF. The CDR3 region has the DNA TGTGCCAGCAGCCGAAGCGGAGGTGGGGGCAATGAGCAGTTCTTC. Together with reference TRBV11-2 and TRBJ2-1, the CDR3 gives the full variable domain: EAGVAQSPRYKIIEKRQSVAFWCNPISGHATLYWYQQILGQGPKLLIQFQNNGVVDDSQLPKDRFSAERLKGVDSTLKIQPAKLEDSAVYLCASSRSGGGGNEQFFGPGTRLTVL.

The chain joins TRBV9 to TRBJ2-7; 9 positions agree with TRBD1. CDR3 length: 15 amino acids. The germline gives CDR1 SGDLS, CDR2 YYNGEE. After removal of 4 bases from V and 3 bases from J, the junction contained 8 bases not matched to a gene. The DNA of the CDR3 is TGTGCCAGCAGCCCAACGACAGGGGGAATCTACGAGCAGTACTTC. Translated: CASSPTTGGIYEQYF.